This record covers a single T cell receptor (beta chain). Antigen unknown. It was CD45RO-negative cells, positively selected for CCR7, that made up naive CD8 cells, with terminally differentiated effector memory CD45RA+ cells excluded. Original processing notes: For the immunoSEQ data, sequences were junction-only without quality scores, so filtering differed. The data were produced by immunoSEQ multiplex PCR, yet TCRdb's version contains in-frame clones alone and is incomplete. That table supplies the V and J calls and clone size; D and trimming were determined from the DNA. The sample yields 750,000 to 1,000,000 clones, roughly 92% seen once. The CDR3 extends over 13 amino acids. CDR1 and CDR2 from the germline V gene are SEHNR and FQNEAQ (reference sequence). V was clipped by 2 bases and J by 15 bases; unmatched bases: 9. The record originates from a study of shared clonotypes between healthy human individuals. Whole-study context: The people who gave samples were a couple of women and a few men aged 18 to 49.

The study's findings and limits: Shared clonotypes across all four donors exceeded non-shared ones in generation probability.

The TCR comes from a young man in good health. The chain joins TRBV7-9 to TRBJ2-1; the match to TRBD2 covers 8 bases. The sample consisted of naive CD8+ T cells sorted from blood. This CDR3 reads CASSLTPAGGMFF. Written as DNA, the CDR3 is TGTGCCAGCAGCTTAACCCCGGCGGGAGGTATGTTCTTC.